Listed below are T cell receptor beta chains from one sample, sequenced in a study of cytomegalovirus exposure and HLA in healthy donors. Using immunoSEQ multiplex PCR, the repertoire was profiled, and TCRdb retains in-frame clones only, with some absent. Of some 88,000 clones in the sample, over 55% were seen once. The sequenced sample was PBMCs. The receptors shown here come from a woman aged 25 to 39 in good health and CMV-seronegative. Each CDR3 is given with its conserved first and last residue. Fields, in order: J gene, V gene, CDR3 protein.

>TRBJ1-1|TRBV29-1
CSVARDFPNTEAFF
>TRBJ1-5|TRBV19
CASRTDRDQPQHF
>TRBJ2-2|TRBV5-4
CASSLGEGGELFF
>TRBJ2-1|TRBV6-5
CASSTTGNNEQFF
>TRBJ1-5|TRBV7-2
CASSSSAGGPWAQHF
>TRBJ1-1|TRBV28
CASSPGQGDGEAFF
>TRBJ2-5|TRBV18
CASSLSTGTGFGETQYF
>TRBJ1-5|TRBV6-1
CASRHYSNQPQHF
>TRBJ1-4|TRBV5-1
CASSSPGGSEKLFF
>TRBJ2-1|TRBV7-8
CASSAGNRNEQFF
>TRBJ1-2|TRBV19
CATTDRGRRGYTF
>TRBJ1-3|TRBV19
CASRVPAGNTIYF
>TRBJ1-1|TRBV19
CASSKAGGVTEAFF
>TRBJ1-2|TRBV6-6
CASTPGQGHGYTF
>TRBJ1-5|TRBV27
CASSLSGRPQHF
>TRBJ2-7|TRBV6-1
CASSHAAESSYEQYF
>TRBJ2-7|TRBV29-1
CSVGTGRVYEQYF
>TRBJ1-1|TRBV25-1
CASTSNRGRGTEAFF
>TRBJ1-6|TRBV15
CATSRDPGYSYNSPLHF
>TRBJ1-5|TRBV19
CASRQDYSNQPQHF
>TRBJ2-7|TRBV7-8
CASSLPGQTYEQYF
>TRBJ1-2|TRBV10-1
CASSPDRGIYGYTF
>TRBJ2-1|TRBV6-6
CASSYAGDYEQFF
>.|TRBV10-3
CAIRSSGSTYEQYF
>TRBJ2-3|TRBV7-8
CASSLGGGYAQYF
>TRBJ1-5|TRBV7-2
CASSLPHQPQHF